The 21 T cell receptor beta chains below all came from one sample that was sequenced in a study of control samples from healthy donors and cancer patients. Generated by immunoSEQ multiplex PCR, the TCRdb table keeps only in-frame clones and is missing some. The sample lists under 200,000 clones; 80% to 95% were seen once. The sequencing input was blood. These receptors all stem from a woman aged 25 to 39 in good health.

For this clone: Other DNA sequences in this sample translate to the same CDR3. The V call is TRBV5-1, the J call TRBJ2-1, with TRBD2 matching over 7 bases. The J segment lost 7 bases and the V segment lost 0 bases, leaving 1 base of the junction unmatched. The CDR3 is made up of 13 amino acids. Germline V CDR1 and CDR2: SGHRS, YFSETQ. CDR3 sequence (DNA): TGCGCCAGCAGCTTGGATAGCGGGAATGAGCAGTTCTTC. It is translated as CASSLDSGNEQFF.

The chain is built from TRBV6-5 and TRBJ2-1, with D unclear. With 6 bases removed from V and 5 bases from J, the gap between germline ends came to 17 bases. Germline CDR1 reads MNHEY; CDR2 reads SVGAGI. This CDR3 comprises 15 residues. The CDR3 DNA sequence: TGTGCCAGCAGCCGCCCGGCCTACCTACACAATGAGCAGTTCTTC. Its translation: CASSRPAYLHNEQFF.

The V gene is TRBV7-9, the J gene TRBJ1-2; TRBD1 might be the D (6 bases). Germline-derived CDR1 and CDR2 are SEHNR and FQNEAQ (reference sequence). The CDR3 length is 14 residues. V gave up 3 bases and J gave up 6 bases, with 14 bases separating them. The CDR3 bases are TGTGCCAGCAGCTTGCACAGGGAATTCGATGGCTACACCTTC. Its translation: CASSLHREFDGYTF.

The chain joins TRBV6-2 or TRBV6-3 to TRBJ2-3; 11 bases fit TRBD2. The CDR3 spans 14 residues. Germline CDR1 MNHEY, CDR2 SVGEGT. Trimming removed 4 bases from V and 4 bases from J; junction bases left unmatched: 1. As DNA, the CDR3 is TGTGCCAGCAGTTCGGGACTAGCGGCAGATACGCAGTATTTT. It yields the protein CASSSGLAADTQYF.

The CDR3 bases are TGTGCCAGCAGTTTCGAAGAGACCCAGTACTTC. Translating it yields CASSFEETQYF. This chain connects TRBV2 to TRBJ2-5, with D unclear. Germline-derived CDR1 and CDR2 are SNHLY and FYNNEI. This CDR3 has 11 amino acids. V was pared by 5 bases and J by 3 bases, with 4 bases between.

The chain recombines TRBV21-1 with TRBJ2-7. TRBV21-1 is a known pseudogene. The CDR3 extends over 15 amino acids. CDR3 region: CAREPTAVTDYEQYF. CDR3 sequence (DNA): TGTGCCAGAGAGCCGACTGCAGTCACAGACTACGAGCAGTACTTC.

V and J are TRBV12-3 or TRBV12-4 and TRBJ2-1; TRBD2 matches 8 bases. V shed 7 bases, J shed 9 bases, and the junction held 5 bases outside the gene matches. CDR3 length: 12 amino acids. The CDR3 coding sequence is TGTGCCAGCAACCGGGGGGGGATTGAGCAGTTCTTC. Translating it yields CASNRGGIEQFF.

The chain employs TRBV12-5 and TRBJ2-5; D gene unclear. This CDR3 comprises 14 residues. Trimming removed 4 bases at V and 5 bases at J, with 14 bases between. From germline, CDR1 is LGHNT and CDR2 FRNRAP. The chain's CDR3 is CASGYRAIGETQYF. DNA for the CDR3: TGTGCTAGTGGTTATAGGGCAATAGGGGAGACCCAGTACTTC.

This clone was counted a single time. The chain's CDR3 is CASSPGARDNEQFF. CDR3 coding DNA: TGCGCCAGCAGCCCTGGGGCGCGGGACAATGAGCAGTTCTTC. The chain combines TRBV5-1 with TRBJ2-1; the D call may be TRBD1 or TRBD2 (5 bases each). Germline lookup yields CDR1 SGHRS and CDR2 YFSETQ. Trimming left V 4 bases short and J 5 bases short, with 13 bases between. The CDR3 is 14 amino acids. Based on the CDR3 plus reference TRBV5-1 and TRBJ2-1, the full variable domain is KAGVTQTPRYLIKTRGQQVTLSCSPISGHRSVSWYQQTPGQGLQFLFEYFSETQRNKGNFPGRFSGRQFSNSRSEMNVSTLELGDSALYLCASSPGARDNEQFFGPGTRLTVL.

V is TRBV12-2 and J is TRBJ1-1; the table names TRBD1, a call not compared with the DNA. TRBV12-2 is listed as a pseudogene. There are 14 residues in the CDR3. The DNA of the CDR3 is TGTGCAAGTCGCTCCCACACATTGAACACTGAAGCTTTCTTT. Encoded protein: CASRSHTLNTEAFF.

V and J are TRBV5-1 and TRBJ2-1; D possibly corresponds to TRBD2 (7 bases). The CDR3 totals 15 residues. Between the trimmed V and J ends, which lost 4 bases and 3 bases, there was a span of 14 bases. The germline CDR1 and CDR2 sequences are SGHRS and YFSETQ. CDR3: CASSPGASGYNEQFF. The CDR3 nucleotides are TGCGCCAGCAGCCCGGGGGCTAGCGGCTACAATGAGCAGTTCTTC.

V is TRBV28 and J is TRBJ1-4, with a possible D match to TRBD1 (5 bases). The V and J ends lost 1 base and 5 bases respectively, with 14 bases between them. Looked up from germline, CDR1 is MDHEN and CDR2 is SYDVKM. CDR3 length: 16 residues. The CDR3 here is CASSLFLGGVNEKLFF. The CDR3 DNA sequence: TGTGCCAGCAGTTTATTTCTGGGGGGAGTAAATGAAAAACTGTTTTTT.

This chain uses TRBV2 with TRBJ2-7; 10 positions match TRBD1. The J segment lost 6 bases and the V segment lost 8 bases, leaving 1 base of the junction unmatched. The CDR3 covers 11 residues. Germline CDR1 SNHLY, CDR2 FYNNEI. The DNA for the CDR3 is TGTGCCAGCGGGACAGGGGCCGAGCAGTACTTC. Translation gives CASGTGAEQYF.

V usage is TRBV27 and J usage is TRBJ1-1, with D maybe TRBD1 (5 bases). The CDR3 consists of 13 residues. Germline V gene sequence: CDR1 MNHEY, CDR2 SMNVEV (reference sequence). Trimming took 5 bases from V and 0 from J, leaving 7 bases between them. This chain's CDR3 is CASSRGLNTEAFF. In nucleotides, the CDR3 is TGTGCCAGCAGTCGGGGACTGAACACTGAAGCTTTCTTT.

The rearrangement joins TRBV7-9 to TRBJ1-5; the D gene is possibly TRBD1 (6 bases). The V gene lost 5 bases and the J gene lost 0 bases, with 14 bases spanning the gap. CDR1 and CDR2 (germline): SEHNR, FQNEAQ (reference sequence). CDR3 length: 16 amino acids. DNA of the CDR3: TGTGCCAGCAGCATAACAACAGGGTCTAGCAATCAGCCCCAGCATTTT. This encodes CASSITTGSSNQPQHF.

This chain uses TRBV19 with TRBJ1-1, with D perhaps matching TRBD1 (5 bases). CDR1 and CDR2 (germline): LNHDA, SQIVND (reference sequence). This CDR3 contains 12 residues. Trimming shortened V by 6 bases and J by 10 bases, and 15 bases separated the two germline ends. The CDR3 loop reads CASSSVGVGAFF. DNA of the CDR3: TGTGCCAGTAGCAGTGTAGGGGTTGGAGCTTTCTTT.

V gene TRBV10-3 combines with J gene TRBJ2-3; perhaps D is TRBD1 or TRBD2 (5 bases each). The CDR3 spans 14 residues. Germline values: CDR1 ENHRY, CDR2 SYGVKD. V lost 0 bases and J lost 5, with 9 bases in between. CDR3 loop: CAISESLGEDTQYF. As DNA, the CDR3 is TGTGCCATCAGTGAGTCGTTGGGGGAAGATACGCAGTATTTT.

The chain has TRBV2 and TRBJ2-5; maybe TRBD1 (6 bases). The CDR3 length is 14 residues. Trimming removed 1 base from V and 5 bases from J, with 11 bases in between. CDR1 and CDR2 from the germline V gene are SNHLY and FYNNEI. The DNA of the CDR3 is TGTGCCAGCAGTGAAGGGCAGGGGTACGAGACCCAGTACTTC. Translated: CASSEGQGYETQYF.

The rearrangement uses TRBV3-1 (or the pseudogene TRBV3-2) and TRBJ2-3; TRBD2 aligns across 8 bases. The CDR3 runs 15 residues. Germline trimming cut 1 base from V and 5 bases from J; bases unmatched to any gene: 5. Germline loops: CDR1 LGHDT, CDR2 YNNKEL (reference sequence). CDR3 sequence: CASSQGLAFLDTQYF. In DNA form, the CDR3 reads TGTGCCAGCAGCCAAGGACTAGCGTTCTTAGATACGCAGTATTTT.

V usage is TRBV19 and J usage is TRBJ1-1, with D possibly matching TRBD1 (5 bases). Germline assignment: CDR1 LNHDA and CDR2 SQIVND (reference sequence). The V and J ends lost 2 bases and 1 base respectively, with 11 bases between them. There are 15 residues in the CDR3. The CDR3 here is CASSIRSGTNTEAFF. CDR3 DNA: TGTGCCAGTAGTATACGGTCGGGGACGAACACTGAAGCTTTCTTT.

The CDR3 loop is CASSSSGKGEQFF. In DNA form, the CDR3 reads TGTGCCAGCAGTTCTAGCGGGAAGGGCGAGCAGTTCTTC. V is TRBV6-5 and J is TRBJ2-1; 9 nucleotides agree with TRBD2. From germline, CDR1 is MNHEY and CDR2 SVGAGI. The V and J ends lost 4 bases and 10 bases, in that order; junction bases with no gene match: 5. The CDR3 totals 13 residues.